The source of this TCR beta chain is a study of PD-L1 blockade in urothelial cancer. On the study more broadly: Beginning in the mid-2010s, patients received atezolizumab, given as 1,200 mg intravenously every 3 weeks. Enrolled patients had been treated previously with 0 to 3 chemotherapy regimens.

The J segment lost 4 bases and the V segment lost 6 bases, leaving 10 bases of the junction unmatched. Germline V CDR1 and CDR2: KGHSH, LQKENI. The CDR3 length is 16 residues. Clones were read by immunoSEQ multiplex PCR, and TCRdb kept only the in-frame ones, dropping some. The sample lists some 53,000 clones; about 80% were seen once. This chain links TRBV18 with TRBJ2-1, with 9 bases fitting TRBD1. Sequencing used PBMCs, obtained around atezolizumab (anti-PD-L1) treatment. The receptor's source is a man between 65 and 80 years old with urothelial cancer. The CDR3 loop reads CASSRTGEGTYNEQFF. CDR3 coding DNA: TGTGCCAGCTCGCGGACAGGGGAGGGTACTTACAATGAGCAGTTCTTC. Filled out from reference TRBV18 and TRBJ2-1, the complete variable domain reads NAGVMQNPRHLVRRRGQEARLRCSPMKGHSHVYWYRQLPEEGLKFMVYLQKENIIDESGMPKERFSAEFPKEGPSILRIQQVVRGDSAAYFCASSRTGEGTYNEQFFGPGTRLTVL.